This is a list of T cell receptor beta chains from one sample in a study of regulatory T cells in long-lasting Graves disease. TCRdb re-derived calls from the multiplex PCR reads in MiXCR, one entry per CDR3 protein. The table records under 450,000 distinct CDR3 sequences, around 20% of them present only once. The material sequenced was peripheral blood mononuclear cells (PBMCs), taken when the disease was refractory, from a patient treated with antithyroid drugs. Every receptor here comes from a female donor with Graves disease. The CDR3 runs from the conserved cysteine through the conserved F or W. Fields, in order: CDR3 DNA, CDR3 protein, D gene, J gene, clone size, V gene. D genes are given only for firm matches. Not every row has a clone size; where given, it reads once, few, many or a size class.

TGCGCCAGCAGCTTGATGGGGGGGGGAGAGACCCAGTACTTC | CASSLMGGGETQYF | TRBD2 | TRBJ2-5 | NA | TRBV5-1
TGTGCCAGTAGTATTGGAACCAATTTGGTGGAGCAGTACTTC | CASSIGTNLVEQYF | NA | TRBJ2-7 | NA | TRBV19
TGTGCCAGCTCACTAACAGGGTTGCGAGAGCAGTACTTC | CASSLTGLREQYF | NA | TRBJ2-7 | NA | TRBV18
TGTGCCTGGAGTAAACAGGGGAACACTGAAGCTTTCTTT | CAWSKQGNTEAFF | NA | TRBJ1-1 | NA | TRBV30
TGCGCCAGCAGCCGCCAGACAGGGGGATCCTACGAGCAGTACTTC | CASSRQTGGSYEQYF | TRBD1 | TRBJ2-7 | NA | TRBV4-1
TGTGCCAGCAGCCCCACCCTCTACGGGACACCGAACACTGAAGCTTTCTTT | CASSPTLYGTPNTEAFF | NA | TRBJ1-1 | many | TRBV6-1
TGTGCCAGCAGCAGCTACCTACAGGGCCCCTCTCATGGCTACACCTTC | CASSSYLQGPSHGYTF | NA | TRBJ1-2 | NA | TRBV7-9
TGCAGCGTTTTTGGACTTAGCTCCTACGAGCAGTACTTC | CSVFGLSSYEQYF | NA | TRBJ2-7 | NA | TRBV29-1
TGTGCCAGCAGTGAAGCGCGTGGAGGACAGGGTGCCATGAACACTGAAGCTTTCTTT | CASSEARGGQGAMNTEAFF | TRBD1 | TRBJ1-1 | many | TRBV2
TGTGCCACCAGTGATACCCGGGACGGTACAGAGACCCAGTACTTC | CATSDTRDGTETQYF | NA | TRBJ2-5 | NA | TRBV24-1
TGTACCACCAGCAGAGATCTGGGTTCGGACACTGAAGCTTTCTTT | CTTSRDLGSDTEAFF | NA | TRBJ1-1 | few | TRBV15
TGTGCCAGCAGCCGGACTACTCCGGGACAGGGGGCTAGCGAGCAGTACTTC | CASSRTTPGQGASEQYF | TRBD1 | TRBJ2-7 | few | TRBV6-1
TGTGCCAGCAGCTTTCGGGGGATTGAGTGGCAGACGCAGTATTTT | CASSFRGIEWQTQYF | NA | TRBJ2-3 | NA | TRBV7-2
TGTGCCAGCAGCCTCGACAGGGGATATCAGCCCCAGCATTTT | CASSLDRGYQPQHF | TRBD1 | TRBJ1-5 | NA | TRBV6-1
TGTGCCAGCAGCCTGTGGGGGCGCAGGGGCCATAGGAACACTGAAGCTTTCTTT | CASSLWGRRGHRNTEAFF | NA | TRBJ1-1 | NA | TRBV6-1
TGTGCCAGCAGTGAGAACACAGAGAACACTGAAGCTTTCTTT | CASSENTENTEAFF | NA | TRBJ1-1 | few | TRBV6-1
TGTGCCAGCAACCAAGGACGGGTGGCCAACGTCCTGACTTTC | CASNQGRVANVLTF | NA | TRBJ2-6 | few | TRBV2
TGTGCCAGCAGCTGGATGCGGGGAGCTTTCTTT | CASSWMRGAFF | NA | TRBJ1-1 | few | TRBV7-9
TGTGCCAGCAGTTTTACAGGGGTGTTTGGCTACACCTTC | CASSFTGVFGYTF | TRBD1 | TRBJ1-2 | few | TRBV28
TGTGCCAGCAGCAAGGGGACTAGCGGGAGATTCGGAGAGACCCAGTACTTC | CASSKGTSGRFGETQYF | TRBD2 | TRBJ2-5 | few | TRBV7-3
TGTGCCAGCAGTGTATCCCCGGCTCCCTCTGGAAACACCATATATTTT | CASSVSPAPSGNTIYF | NA | TRBJ1-3 | NA | TRBV2
TGTGCCACCAGTCTCGGAGATACGCAGTATTTT | CATSLGDTQYF | NA | TRBJ2-3 | NA | TRBV24-1